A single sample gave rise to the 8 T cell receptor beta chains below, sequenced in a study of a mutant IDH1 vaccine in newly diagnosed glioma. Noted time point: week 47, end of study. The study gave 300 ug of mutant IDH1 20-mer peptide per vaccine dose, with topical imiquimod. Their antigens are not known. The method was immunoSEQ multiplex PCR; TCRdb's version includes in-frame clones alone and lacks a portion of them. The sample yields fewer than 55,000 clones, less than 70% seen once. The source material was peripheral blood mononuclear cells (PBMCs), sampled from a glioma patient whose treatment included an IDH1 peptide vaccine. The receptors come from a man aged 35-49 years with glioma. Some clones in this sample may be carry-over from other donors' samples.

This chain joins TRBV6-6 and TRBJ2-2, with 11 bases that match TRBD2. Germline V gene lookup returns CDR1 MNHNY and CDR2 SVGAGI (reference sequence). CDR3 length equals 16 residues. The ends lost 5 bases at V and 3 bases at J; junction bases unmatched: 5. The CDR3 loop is CASSPTSGGDTGELFF. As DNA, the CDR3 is TGTGCCAGCAGTCCAACTAGCGGGGGAGACACCGGGGAGCTGTTTTTT.

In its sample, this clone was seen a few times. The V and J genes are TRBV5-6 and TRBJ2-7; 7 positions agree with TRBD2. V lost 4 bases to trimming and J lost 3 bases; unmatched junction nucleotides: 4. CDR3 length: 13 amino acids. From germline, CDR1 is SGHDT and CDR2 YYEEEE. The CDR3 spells CASSPPGGYEQYF. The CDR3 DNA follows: TGTGCCAGCAGCCCCCCGGGGGGCTACGAGCAGTACTTC.

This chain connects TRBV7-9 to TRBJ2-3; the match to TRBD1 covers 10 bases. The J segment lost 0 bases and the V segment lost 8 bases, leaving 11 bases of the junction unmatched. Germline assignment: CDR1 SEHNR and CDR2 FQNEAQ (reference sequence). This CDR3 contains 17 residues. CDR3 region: CASADRGPFTSTDTQYF. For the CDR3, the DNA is TGTGCCAGCGCAGACAGGGGGCCATTCACTAGCACAGATACGCAGTATTTT.

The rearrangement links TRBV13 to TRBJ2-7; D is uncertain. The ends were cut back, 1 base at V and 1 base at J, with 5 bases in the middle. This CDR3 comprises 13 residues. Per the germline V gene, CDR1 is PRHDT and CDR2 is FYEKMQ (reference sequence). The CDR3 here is CASSLASSYEQYF. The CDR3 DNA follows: TGTGCCAGCAGCTTAGCCTCGTCCTACGAGCAGTACTTC.

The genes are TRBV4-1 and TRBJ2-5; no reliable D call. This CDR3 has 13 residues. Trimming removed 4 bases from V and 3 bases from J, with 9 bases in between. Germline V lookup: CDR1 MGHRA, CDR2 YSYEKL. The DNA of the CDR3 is TGCGCCAGCAGCCGCTCCACGGAAGAGACCCAGTACTTC. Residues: CASSRSTEETQYF.

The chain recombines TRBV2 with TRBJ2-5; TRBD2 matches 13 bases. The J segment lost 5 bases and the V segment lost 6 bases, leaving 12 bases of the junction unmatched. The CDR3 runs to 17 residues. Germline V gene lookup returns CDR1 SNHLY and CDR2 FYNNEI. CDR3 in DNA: TGTGCCAGCAGCAAACAGGGACTAGCGGGGTCACGGGAGACCCAGTACTTC. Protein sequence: CASSKQGLAGSRETQYF.

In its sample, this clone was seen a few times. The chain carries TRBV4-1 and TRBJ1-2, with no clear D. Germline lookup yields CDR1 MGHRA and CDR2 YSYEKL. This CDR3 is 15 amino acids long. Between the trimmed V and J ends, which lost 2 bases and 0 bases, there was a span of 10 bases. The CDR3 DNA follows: TGCGCCAGCAGCCAAACCAGAGATACTAACTATGGCTACACCTTC. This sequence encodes CASSQTRDTNYGYTF.

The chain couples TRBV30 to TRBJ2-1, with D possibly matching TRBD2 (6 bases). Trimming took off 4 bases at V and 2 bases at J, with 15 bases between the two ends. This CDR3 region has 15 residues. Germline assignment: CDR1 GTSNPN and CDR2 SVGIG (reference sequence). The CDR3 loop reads CAWNRGTTTYNEQFF. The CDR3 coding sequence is TGTGCCTGGAATCGCGGGACGACTACCTACAATGAGCAGTTCTTC.